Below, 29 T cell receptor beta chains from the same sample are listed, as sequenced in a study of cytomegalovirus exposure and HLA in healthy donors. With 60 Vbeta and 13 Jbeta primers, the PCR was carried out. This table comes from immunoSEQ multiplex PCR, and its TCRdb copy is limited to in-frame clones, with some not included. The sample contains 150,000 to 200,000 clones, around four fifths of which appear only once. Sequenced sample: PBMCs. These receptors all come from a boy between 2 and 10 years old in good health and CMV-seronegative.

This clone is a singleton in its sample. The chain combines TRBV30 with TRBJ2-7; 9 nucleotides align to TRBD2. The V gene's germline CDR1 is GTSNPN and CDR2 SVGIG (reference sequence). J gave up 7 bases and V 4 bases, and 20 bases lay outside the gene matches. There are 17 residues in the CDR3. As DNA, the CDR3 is TGTGCCTGGAAGCAACCGGGACTAGCCCTCGGTGGTTTGGAGCAGTACTTC. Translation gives CAWKQPGLALGGLEQYF.

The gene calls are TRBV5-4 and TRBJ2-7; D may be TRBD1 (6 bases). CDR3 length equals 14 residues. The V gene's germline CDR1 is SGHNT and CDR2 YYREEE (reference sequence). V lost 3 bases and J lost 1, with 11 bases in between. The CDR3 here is CASSSQGKSYEQYF. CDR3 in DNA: TGTGCCAGCAGCTCCCAGGGGAAATCCTACGAGCAGTACTTC. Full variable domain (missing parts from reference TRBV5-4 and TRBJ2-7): ETGVTQSPTHLIKTRGQQVTLRCSSQSGHNTVSWYQQALGQGPQFIFQYYREEENGRGNFPPRFSGLQFPNYSSELNVNALELDDSALYLCASSSQGKSYEQYFGPGTRLTVT.

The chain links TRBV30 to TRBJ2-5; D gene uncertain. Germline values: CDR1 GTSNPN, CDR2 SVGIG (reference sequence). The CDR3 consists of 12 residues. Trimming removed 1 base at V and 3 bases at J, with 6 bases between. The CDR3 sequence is CAWSGLEETQYF. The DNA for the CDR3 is TGTGCCTGGAGTGGGCTGGAAGAGACCCAGTACTTC.

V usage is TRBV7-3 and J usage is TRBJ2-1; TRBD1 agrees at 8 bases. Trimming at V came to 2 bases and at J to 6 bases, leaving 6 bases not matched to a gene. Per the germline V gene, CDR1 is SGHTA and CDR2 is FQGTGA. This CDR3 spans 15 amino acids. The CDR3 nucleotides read TGTGCCAGCAGCTTAGGGGGCGGACAGGGCAATGAGCAGTTCTTC. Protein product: CASSLGGGQGNEQFF.

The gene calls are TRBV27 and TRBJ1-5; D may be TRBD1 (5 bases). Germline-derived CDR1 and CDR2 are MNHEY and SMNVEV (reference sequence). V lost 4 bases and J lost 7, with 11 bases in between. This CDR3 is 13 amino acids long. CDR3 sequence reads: CASSSSGNQPQHF. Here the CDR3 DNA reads TGTGCCAGCAGTTCCTCAGGGAACCAGCCCCAGCATTTT.

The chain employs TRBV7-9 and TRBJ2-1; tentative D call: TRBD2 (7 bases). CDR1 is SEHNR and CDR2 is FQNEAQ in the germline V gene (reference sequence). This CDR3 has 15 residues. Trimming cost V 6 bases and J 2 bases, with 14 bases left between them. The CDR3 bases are TGTGCCAGCAGTTCACAGGGAGGGGCCTACAATGAGCAGTTCTTC. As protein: CASSSQGGAYNEQFF.

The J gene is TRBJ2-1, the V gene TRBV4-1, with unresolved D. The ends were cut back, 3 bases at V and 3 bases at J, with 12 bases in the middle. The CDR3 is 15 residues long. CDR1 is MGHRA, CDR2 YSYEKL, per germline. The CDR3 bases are TGCGCCAGCAGCCAGTCAGGCTTGATCTACAATGAGCAGTTCTTC. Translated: CASSQSGLIYNEQFF.

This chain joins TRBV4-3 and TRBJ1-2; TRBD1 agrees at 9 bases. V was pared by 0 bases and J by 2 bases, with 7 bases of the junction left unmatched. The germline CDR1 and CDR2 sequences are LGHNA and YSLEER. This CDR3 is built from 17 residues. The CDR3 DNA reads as TGCGCCAGCAGCCAAGATCGGAACAGGGGGCTAAACTATGGCTACACCTTC. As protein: CASSQDRNRGLNYGYTF.

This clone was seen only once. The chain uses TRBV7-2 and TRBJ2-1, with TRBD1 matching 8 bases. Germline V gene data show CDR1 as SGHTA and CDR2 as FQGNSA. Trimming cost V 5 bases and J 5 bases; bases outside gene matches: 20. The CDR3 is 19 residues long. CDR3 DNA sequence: TGTGCCAGCAGCCGCCGGGACAGGTTAGGAGGAATCAAGGACAATGAGCAGTTCTTC. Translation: CASSRRDRLGGIKDNEQFF.

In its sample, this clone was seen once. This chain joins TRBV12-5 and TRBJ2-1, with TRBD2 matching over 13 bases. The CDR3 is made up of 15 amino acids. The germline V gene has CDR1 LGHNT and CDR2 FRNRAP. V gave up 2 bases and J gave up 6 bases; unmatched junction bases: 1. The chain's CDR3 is CASGLTSGRGNEQFF. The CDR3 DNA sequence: TGTGCTAGTGGTTTGACTAGCGGGAGGGGCAATGAGCAGTTCTTC.

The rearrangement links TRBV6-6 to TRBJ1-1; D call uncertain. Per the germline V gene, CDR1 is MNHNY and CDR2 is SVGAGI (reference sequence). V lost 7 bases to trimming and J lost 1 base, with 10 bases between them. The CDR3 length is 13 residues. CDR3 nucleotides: TGTGCCAGCACAAAACACCAGAACACTGAAGCTTTCTTT. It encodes CASTKHQNTEAFF.

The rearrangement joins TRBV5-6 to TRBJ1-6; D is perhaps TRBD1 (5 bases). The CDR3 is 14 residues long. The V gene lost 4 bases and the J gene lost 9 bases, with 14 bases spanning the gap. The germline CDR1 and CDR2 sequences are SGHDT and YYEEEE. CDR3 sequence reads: CASSPGTALSPLHF. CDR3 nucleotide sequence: TGTGCCAGCAGCCCCGGGACTGCCCTTTCACCCCTCCACTTT.

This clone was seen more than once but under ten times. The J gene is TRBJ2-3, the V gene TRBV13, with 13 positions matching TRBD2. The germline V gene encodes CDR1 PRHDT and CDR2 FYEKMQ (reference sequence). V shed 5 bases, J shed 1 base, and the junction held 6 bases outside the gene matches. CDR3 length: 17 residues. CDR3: CASSGGLAGVGTDTQYF. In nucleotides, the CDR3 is TGTGCCAGCAGCGGCGGACTAGCGGGGGTTGGCACAGATACGCAGTATTTT.

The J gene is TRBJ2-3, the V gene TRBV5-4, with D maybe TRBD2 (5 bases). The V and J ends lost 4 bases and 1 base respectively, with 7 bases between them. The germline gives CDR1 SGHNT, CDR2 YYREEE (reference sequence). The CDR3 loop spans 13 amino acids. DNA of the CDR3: TGTGCCAGCAGCGTTAGCGGCACAGATACGCAGTATTTT. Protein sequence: CASSVSGTDTQYF.

The CDR3 loop is CASSLEGTGSTPLHF. Here the CDR3 DNA reads TGTGCCAGCAGCTTAGAGGGGACAGGGTCGACACCCCTCCACTTT. V and J are TRBV11-2 and TRBJ1-6, with TRBD1 matching over 9 bases. This CDR3 contains 15 residues. V was pared by 0 bases and J by 11 bases, with 5 bases of the junction left unmatched. Germline CDR1 SGHAT, CDR2 FQNNGV.

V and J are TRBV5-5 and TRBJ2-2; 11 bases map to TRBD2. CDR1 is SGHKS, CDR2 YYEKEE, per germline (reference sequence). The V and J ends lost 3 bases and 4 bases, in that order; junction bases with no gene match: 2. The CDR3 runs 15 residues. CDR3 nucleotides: TGTGCCAGCAGCTCGCTAGCGGGGGGCACCGGGGAGCTGTTTTTT. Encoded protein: CASSSLAGGTGELFF.

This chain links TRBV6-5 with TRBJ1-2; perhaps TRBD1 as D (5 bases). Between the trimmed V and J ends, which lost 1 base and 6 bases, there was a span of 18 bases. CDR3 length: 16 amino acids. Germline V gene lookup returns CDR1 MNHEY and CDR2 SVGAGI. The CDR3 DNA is TGTGCCAGCAGTTACTGGAGGTGGGGGGAGAAGGATGGCTACACCTTC. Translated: CASSYWRWGEKDGYTF.

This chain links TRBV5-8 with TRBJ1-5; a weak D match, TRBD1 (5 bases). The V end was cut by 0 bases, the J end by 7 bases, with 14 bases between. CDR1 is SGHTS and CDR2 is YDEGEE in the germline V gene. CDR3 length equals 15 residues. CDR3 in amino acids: CASSLGRVFGQPQHF. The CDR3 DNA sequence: TGTGCCAGCAGCTTGGGCAGGGTGTTCGGCCAGCCCCAGCATTTT.

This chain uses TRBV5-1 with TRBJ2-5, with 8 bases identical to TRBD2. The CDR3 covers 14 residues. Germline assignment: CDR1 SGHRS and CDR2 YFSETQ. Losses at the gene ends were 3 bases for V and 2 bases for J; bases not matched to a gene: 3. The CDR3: CASSSGGRQETQYF. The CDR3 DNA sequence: TGCGCCAGCAGCTCTGGCGGGAGGCAAGAGACCCAGTACTTC.

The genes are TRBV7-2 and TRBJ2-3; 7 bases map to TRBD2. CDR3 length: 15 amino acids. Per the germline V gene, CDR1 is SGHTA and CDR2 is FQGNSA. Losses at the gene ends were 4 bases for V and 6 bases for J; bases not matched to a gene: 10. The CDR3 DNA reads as TGTGCCAGCAGCTGGAGACTAGCCCCCGGGGATACGCAGTATTTT. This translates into CASSWRLAPGDTQYF. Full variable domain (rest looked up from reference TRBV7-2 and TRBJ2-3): GAGVSQSPSNKVTEKGKDVELRCDPISGHTALYWYRQSLGQGLEFLIYFQGNSAPDKSGLPSDRFSAERTGGSVSTLTIQRTQQEDSAVYLCASSWRLAPGDTQYFGPGTRLTVL.

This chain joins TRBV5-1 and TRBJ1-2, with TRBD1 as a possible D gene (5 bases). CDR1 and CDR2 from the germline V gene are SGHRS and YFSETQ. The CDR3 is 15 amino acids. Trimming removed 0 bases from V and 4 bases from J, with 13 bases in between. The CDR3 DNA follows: TGCGCCAGCAGCTTGGCTTGGCAGGGTGGCTATGGCTACACCTTC. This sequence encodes CASSLAWQGGYGYTF.

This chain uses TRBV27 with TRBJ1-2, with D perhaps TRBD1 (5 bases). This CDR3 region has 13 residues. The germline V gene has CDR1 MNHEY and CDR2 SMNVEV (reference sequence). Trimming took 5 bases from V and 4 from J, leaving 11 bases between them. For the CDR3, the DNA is TGTGCCAGCAGTAACCAGGGTAGCTATGGCTACACCTTC. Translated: CASSNQGSYGYTF.

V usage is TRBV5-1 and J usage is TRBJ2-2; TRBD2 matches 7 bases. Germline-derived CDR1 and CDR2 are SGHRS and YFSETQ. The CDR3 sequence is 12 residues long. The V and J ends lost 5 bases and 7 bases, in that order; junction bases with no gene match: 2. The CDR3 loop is CASSSGGGELFF. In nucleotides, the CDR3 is TGCGCCAGCAGTTCGGGGGGCGGGGAGCTGTTTTTT.

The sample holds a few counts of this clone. CDR3 amino acids: CASSSDRITQYF. CDR3 DNA: TGTGCCAGCAGCTCGGACAGGATTACGCAGTATTTT. This sequence joins TRBV11-2 and TRBJ2-3; 7 bases are shared with TRBD1. Germline assignment: CDR1 SGHAT and CDR2 FQNNGV. V was clipped by 4 bases and J by 8 bases; unmatched bases: 3. The CDR3 runs to 12 residues.

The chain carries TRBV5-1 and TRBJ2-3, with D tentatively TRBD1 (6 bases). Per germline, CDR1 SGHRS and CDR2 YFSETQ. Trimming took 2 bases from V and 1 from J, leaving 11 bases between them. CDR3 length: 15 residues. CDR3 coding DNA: TGCGCCAGCAGCTTTATGGGGGCCCGCACAGATACGCAGTATTTT. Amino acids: CASSFMGARTDTQYF.

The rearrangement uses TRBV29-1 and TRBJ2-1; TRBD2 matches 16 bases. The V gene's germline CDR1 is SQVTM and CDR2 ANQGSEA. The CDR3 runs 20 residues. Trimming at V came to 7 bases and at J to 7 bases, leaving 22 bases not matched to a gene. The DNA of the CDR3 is TGCAGCGGTGGACCTTCCTTGGGACTAGCGGGAGGGCCGTACTCAAATGAGCAGTTCTTC. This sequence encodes CSGGPSLGLAGGPYSNEQFF.

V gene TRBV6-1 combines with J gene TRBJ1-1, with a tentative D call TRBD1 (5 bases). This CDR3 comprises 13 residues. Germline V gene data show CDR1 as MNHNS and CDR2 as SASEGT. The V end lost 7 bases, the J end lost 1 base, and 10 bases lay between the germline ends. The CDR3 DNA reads TGTGCCAGCATGTGGGGCACGAACACTGAAGCTTTCTTT. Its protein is CASMWGTNTEAFF.

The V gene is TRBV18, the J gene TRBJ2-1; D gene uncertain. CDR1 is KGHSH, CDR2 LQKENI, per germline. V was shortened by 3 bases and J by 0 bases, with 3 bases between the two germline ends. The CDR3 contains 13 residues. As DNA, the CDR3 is TGTGCCAGCTCACCTAGCTCCTACAATGAGCAGTTCTTC. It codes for CASSPSSYNEQFF.

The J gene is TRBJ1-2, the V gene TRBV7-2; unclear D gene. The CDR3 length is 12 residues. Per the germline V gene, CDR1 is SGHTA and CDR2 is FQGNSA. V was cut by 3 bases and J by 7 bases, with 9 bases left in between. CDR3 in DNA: TGTGCCAGCAGCTTCGACCGGGGTGGCTACACCTTC. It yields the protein CASSFDRGGYTF.